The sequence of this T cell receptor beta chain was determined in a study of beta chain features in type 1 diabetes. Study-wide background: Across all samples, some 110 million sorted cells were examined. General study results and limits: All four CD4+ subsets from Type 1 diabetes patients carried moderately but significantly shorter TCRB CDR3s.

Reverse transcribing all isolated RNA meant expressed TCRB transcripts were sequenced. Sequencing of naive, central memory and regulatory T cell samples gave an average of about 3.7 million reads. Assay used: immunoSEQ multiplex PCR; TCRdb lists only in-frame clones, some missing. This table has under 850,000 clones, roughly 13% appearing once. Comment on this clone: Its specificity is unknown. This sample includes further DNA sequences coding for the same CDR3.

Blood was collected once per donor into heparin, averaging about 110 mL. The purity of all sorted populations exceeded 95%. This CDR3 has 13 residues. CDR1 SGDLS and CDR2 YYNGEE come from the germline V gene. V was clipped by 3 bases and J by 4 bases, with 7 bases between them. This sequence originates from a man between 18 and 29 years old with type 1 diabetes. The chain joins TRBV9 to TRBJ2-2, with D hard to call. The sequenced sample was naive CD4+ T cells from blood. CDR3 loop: CASSARSTGELFF. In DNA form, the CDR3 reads TGTGCCAGCAGCGCGAGGTCCACCGGGGAGCTGTTTTTT.